This T cell receptor beta chain was obtained from a study of blood T cell repertoires in COVID-19. In the study overall: Samples of COVID-19 (acute and convalescent) were obtained from the United States, Italy and Spain. Sources were T cells, B-cell-depleted T cells, or PBMCs; the material itself was cDNA or gDNA.

Original data processing: Counts of nucleated cells, estimated from reference gene primer amplification, were obtained. The data were produced by immunoSEQ multiplex PCR, yet TCRdb's version contains in-frame clones alone and is incomplete. The DNA was the basis for D and trimming; V, J and clone size are from that table. The sample lists fewer than 200,000 clones; about 80% were seen once. Germline-derived CDR1 and CDR2 are SEHNR and FQNEAQ (reference sequence). Losses at the gene ends were 6 bases for V and 3 bases for J; bases not matched to a gene: 5. The CDR3 is 14 residues long. Sequenced: peripheral blood. The TCR originated in a woman in her 70s with acute or convalescent COVID-19. This chain links TRBV7-9 with TRBJ1-1; the match to TRBD1 covers 9 bases. CDR3 region: CASRGQGMHTEAFF. The DNA for the CDR3 is TGTGCCAGCAGAGGACAGGGGATGCACACTGAAGCTTTCTTT.